The present TCR beta chain was sequenced within a study of tumor and adjacent non-tumor tissue in lung cancer. Overall study context: Each sample yielded roughly 4 million productive TCRbeta reads on average.

The template was RNA from unsorted bulk tissue. This non-tumor lung sample came from over 3 cm beyond the tumor edge. Chemotherapy-naive patients with new lung cancer underwent thoracic surgery in China, August–late 2014. This clonotype is labeled as medium-sized (0.01 to 0.1%). Three rounds of nested PCR, following a modified ARM-PCR protocol, produced the TCRbeta library. TCRdb re-derived calls from the multiplex PCR reads in MiXCR, one entry per CDR3 protein. The sample lists about 86,000 distinct CDR3 sequences, around three quarters occurring once. This CDR3 spans 13 amino acids. The germline V and J ends were trimmed by 5 bases and 0 bases, with 7 bases remaining between them.

The sequenced material came from distant non-tumor lung tissue. The receptor's source is a woman aged 45-59 years with non-small cell lung cancer. This chain uses TRBV12-3 or TRBV12-4 with TRBJ1-1; tentative D call: TRBD1 (5 bases). The DNA of the CDR3 is TGTGCCAGCAGTGGGACTATGAACACTGAAGCTTTCTTT. Protein: CASSGTMNTEAFF.